This T cell receptor (beta chain) was obtained from a study of T cell responses to AZD1222 COVID-19 vaccine. General observations from the study: Donors in the cohort were predominantly white British and more often female, and clonal diversity was possibly underestimated.

This CDR3 has 13 amino acids. V was shortened by 7 bases and J by 8 bases, with 17 bases between the two germline ends. Germline assignment: CDR1 MGHRA and CDR2 YSYEKL. Some clones are missing from TCRdb's copy, which holds only in-frame ones; the method was immunoSEQ multiplex PCR. There are 120,000 or so clones in the sample; roughly 87% occur only once, and roughly 1.5% lies in the top ten. Notes on this clone: Antigen unknown.

Material: peripheral blood, obtained on day 0 of AZD1222 vaccination. V and J are TRBV4-1 and TRBJ1-2; D call uncertain. The sequence came from an adult in good health. The DNA of the CDR3 is TGCGCCAGCACCCCGGTGGGTGGTGGCGGCTACACCTTC. This codes for CASTPVGGGGYTF.